Below, 30 T cell receptor beta chains from the same sample are listed, as sequenced in a study of T cell changes during pregnancy in multiple sclerosis. Measured with immunoSEQ multiplex PCR; TCRdb has only the in-frame clones, and not every one. The sample holds tens of thousands of clones; 92% are singletons and the top ten take 1.6%. Sequences were derived from peripheral blood, sampled in the first trimester of pregnancy. The receptors shown here come from a female donor in good health, enrolled as a control in a pregnancy study.

In regard to this clone: This same CDR3 is encoded by further DNA sequences in the sample. V and J are TRBV6-5 and TRBJ2-1, with a weak D call TRBD2 (6 bases). This CDR3 has 16 amino acids. V lost 0 bases and J 2 bases, leaving 11 bases between the germline ends. The germline V gene encodes CDR1 MNHEY and CDR2 SVGAGI. The CDR3 region is CASSYSTGEAYNEQFF. The CDR3 DNA sequence: TGTGCCAGCAGTTACTCTACCGGGGAGGCCTACAATGAGCAGTTCTTC.

This rearrangement joins TRBV29-1 to TRBJ2-1; 7 bases map to TRBD2. The CDR3 has 11 residues. Germline V gives CDR1 SQVTM, CDR2 ANQGSEA. J was trimmed by 12 bases and V by 6 bases; bases with no gene match: 8. The CDR3 loop reads CSVTTTSRQFF. DNA of the CDR3: TGCAGCGTGACTACGACTAGCCGGCAGTTCTTC.

V usage is TRBV6-6 and J usage is TRBJ1-1; tentatively, D is TRBD1 (6 bases). This CDR3 has 15 amino acids. Germline loops: CDR1 MNHNY, CDR2 SVGAGI (reference sequence). V lost 0 bases and J lost 1, with 9 bases in between. The CDR3 spells CASSYSPTGNTEAFF. CDR3 sequence (DNA): TGTGCCAGCAGTTACTCCCCGACAGGGAACACTGAAGCTTTCTTT.

The gene calls are TRBV28 and TRBJ2-2, with 7 positions matching TRBD1. The germline CDR1 and CDR2 sequences are MDHEN and SYDVKM. Trimming took 4 bases from V and 2 from J; bases not matched to a gene: 4. The CDR3 spans 15 residues. Here the CDR3 reads CASSSTGANTGELFF. In DNA, the CDR3 is TGTGCCAGCAGTTCAACAGGGGCAAACACCGGGGAGCTGTTTTTT.

The chain recombines TRBV9 with TRBJ1-3; a possible D gene is TRBD1 (6 bases). The V end lost 3 bases, the J end lost 2 bases, and 18 bases lay between the germline ends. Looked up from germline, CDR1 is SGDLS and CDR2 is YYNGEE. The CDR3 loop spans 17 amino acids. CDR3 region: CASSAHLLRGAGNTIYF. CDR3 bases: TGTGCCAGCAGCGCCCATCTCCTCAGGGGTGCTGGAAACACCATATATTTT.

The CDR3 spells CASSIEQGSTYEQYF. In DNA form, the CDR3 reads TGTGCCAGTAGTATTGAACAGGGGTCTACCTACGAGCAGTACTTC. The V call is TRBV19, the J call TRBJ2-7, with 7 bases matching TRBD1. There are 15 residues in the CDR3. In germline, CDR1 is LNHDA, CDR2 SQIVND (reference sequence). V lost 3 bases and J lost 2; bases outside the gene matches: 7.

V is TRBV20-1 and J is TRBJ2-7; a possible D gene is TRBD2 (5 bases). Looked up from germline, CDR1 is DFQATT and CDR2 is SNEGSKA (reference sequence). This CDR3 is built from 11 residues. V was shortened by 3 bases and J by 3 bases, with 6 bases between the two germline ends. CDR3 region: CSARTIYEQYF. As DNA, the CDR3 is TGCAGTGCTAGGACTATCTACGAGCAGTACTTC.

This clone was recorded only once. The chain has TRBV5-1 and TRBJ1-5; D call uncertain. The CDR3 length is 13 residues. CDR1 and CDR2 (germline): SGHRS, YFSETQ. With 0 bases removed from V and 4 bases from J, the gap between germline ends came to 5 bases. CDR3 region: CASSLDWNQPQHF. DNA of the CDR3: TGCGCCAGCAGCTTGGACTGGAATCAGCCCCAGCATTTT.

CDR3 loop: CASSQDPQGRETQYF. CDR3 sequence (DNA): TGTGCCAGCAGCCAAGATCCACAGGGACGGGAGACCCAGTACTTC. V gene TRBV4-2 combines with J gene TRBJ2-5; D is perhaps TRBD1 (6 bases). V was trimmed by 0 bases and J by 5 bases, leaving 13 bases between them. The length of the CDR3 is 15 residues. Germline loops: CDR1 LGHNA, CDR2 YNFKEQ.

This clone has only a few counts. This chain joins TRBV7-9 and TRBJ2-2, with D hard to call. CDR3 length: 13 residues. From germline, CDR1 is SEHNR and CDR2 FQNEAQ (reference sequence). With 3 bases removed from V and 5 bases from J, the gap between germline ends came to 7 bases. CDR3 residues: CASSFDTTGELFF. CDR3 coding DNA: TGTGCCAGCAGCTTCGACACAACCGGGGAGCTGTTTTTT.

The chain combines TRBV5-1 with TRBJ2-1; D possibly corresponds to TRBD2 (6 bases). The V end was cut by 4 bases, the J end by 0 bases, with 8 bases between. This CDR3 is 14 amino acids long. CDR1 and CDR2 from the germline V gene are SGHRS and YFSETQ. The CDR3 loop reads CASSGGDSYNEQFF. The CDR3 bases are TGCGCCAGCAGCGGAGGGGACTCCTACAATGAGCAGTTCTTC.

The chain joins TRBV7-8 to TRBJ2-5; a weak D match, TRBD2 (6 bases). V shed 2 bases and J shed 5 bases, with 15 bases lying between them. The CDR3 length is 15 residues. Looked up from germline, CDR1 is SGHVS and CDR2 is FQNEAQ. In DNA form, the CDR3 reads TGTGCCAGCAGCTTAAGAGGCGGGACCCGGGAGACCCAGTACTTC. Amino acid sequence: CASSLRGGTRETQYF.

The rearrangement uses TRBV6-5 and TRBJ1-1, with D perhaps TRBD1 (6 bases). Per germline, CDR1 MNHEY and CDR2 SVGAGI. V lost 3 bases and J lost 2, with 16 bases in between. CDR3 length equals 16 residues. CDR3 protein: CASSYNVGQINTEAFF. The CDR3 region has the DNA TGTGCCAGCAGTTATAACGTTGGACAGATTAACACTGAAGCTTTCTTT.

This clone was seen more than once but under ten times. This chain uses TRBV28 with TRBJ1-2; no reliable D call. Germline V gene data show CDR1 as MDHEN and CDR2 as SYDVKM. The CDR3 has 15 residues. Trimming took off 3 bases at V and 4 bases at J, with 15 bases between the two ends. CDR3 sequence reads: CASSLSVGETYGYTF. The CDR3 region has the DNA TGTGCCAGCAGTTTGTCCGTCGGGGAAACCTATGGCTACACCTTC.

V and J are TRBV9 and TRBJ2-1; perhaps TRBD1 as D (6 bases). V dropped 0 bases and J dropped 6 bases, with 13 bases sitting between them. The CDR3 length is 15 residues. The germline gives CDR1 SGDLS, CDR2 YYNGEE. The CDR3 region has the DNA TGTGCCAGCAGCGTAGTTCCAGGGGTGGCCAATGAGCAGTTCTTC. This translates into CASSVVPGVANEQFF.

J is TRBJ2-5 and V is TRBV7-9; 9 nucleotides match TRBD1. The CDR3 loop spans 14 amino acids. CDR1 is SEHNR, CDR2 FQNEAQ, per germline (reference sequence). V trimming: 5 bases; J trimming: 5 bases; junction bases outside the gene matches: 6. The CDR3 DNA reads as TGTGCCAGCAGCCTAGGGACAGGGAGGGAGACCCAGTACTTC. Translation gives CASSLGTGRETQYF.

J is TRBJ2-1 and V is TRBV21-1; TRBD2, as called in the table, went unchecked against the DNA. TRBV21-1 constitutes a pseudogene. This CDR3 spans 18 amino acids. This CDR3 reads CASSRTMTRRGLANEQFF. CDR3 DNA: TGTGCCAGCAGCCGAACAATGACTAGGCGGGGTTTGGCCAATGAGCAGTTCTTC.

The chain links TRBV5-1 to TRBJ2-2; D possibly corresponds to TRBD2 (6 bases). Germline CDR1 SGHRS, CDR2 YFSETQ. Between the trimmed V and J ends, which lost 6 bases and 4 bases, there was a span of 13 bases. This CDR3 spans 14 amino acids. This CDR3 is CASNEGGFTGELFF. The CDR3 nucleotides are TGCGCCAGCAACGAGGGAGGATTCACCGGGGAGCTGTTTTTT.

J is TRBJ2-1 and V is TRBV30, with a tentative D call TRBD1 (6 bases). V was cut by 2 bases and J by 9 bases, with 8 bases left in between. This CDR3 has 11 amino acids. Per the germline V gene, CDR1 is GTSNPN and CDR2 is SVGIG (reference sequence). The CDR3 DNA reads as TGTGCCTGGAGTAAGGGGGTTGAGCAGTTCTTC. Translated: CAWSKGVEQFF.

The chain joins TRBV10-2 to TRBJ2-2, with D perhaps TRBD2 (5 bases). The CDR3 is 14 residues long. Germline lookup yields CDR1 WSHSY and CDR2 SAAADI. V gave up 4 bases and J gave up 1 base, with 7 bases separating them. The CDR3 sequence is CASSVAGNTGELFF. CDR3 nucleotides: TGCGCCAGCAGTGTTGCGGGGAACACCGGGGAGCTGTTTTTT.

The count of this clone is one. The chain is built from TRBV6-1 and TRBJ2-5, with 8 bases lining up with TRBD1. Germline lookup yields CDR1 MNHNS and CDR2 SASEGT. Losses at the gene ends were 7 bases for V and 3 bases for J; bases not matched to a gene: 13. The CDR3 is 16 amino acids. In DNA form, the CDR3 reads TGTGCCAGCAATGATCCCACCGGGACAGGAGAAGAGACCCAGTACTTC. Its protein is CASNDPTGTGEETQYF.

The CDR3 region is CASSPSIELAGYEQYF. The CDR3 bases are TGTGCCAGCTCACCAAGTATCGAACTAGCGGGTTACGAGCAGTACTTC. V and J are TRBV18 and TRBJ2-7; 9 bases are a match to TRBD2. The germline gives CDR1 KGHSH, CDR2 LQKENI. The CDR3 contains 16 residues. The junction had 9 bases not matched to a gene; V was cut back by 2 bases and J by 4 bases.

The genes are TRBV27 and TRBJ2-3; D is perhaps TRBD2 (6 bases). This CDR3 is 14 amino acids long. Germline V gives CDR1 MNHEY, CDR2 SMNVEV (reference sequence). With 3 bases removed from V and 0 bases from J, the gap between germline ends came to 7 bases. The CDR3 loop is CASSFGGSTDTQYF. In DNA form, the CDR3 reads TGTGCCAGCAGTTTCGGAGGGAGCACAGATACGCAGTATTTT.

The J gene is TRBJ2-3, the V gene TRBV5-6, with D possibly TRBD1 on 6 matching bases. CDR3 length equals 17 residues. CDR1 and CDR2 from the germline V gene are SGHDT and YYEEEE. Trimming cost V 1 base and J 1 base, with 16 bases left between them. DNA for the CDR3: TGTGCCAGCAGCTTGCTATTGGGGGCAGGGGGCACAGATACGCAGTATTTT. Encoded protein: CASSLLLGAGGTDTQYF.

The V gene is TRBV4-2, the J gene TRBJ2-3; tentatively, D is TRBD2 (5 bases). The germline V and J ends were trimmed by 0 bases and 1 base, with 14 bases remaining between them. In germline, CDR1 is LGHNA, CDR2 YNFKEQ. The CDR3 is 17 residues long. The DNA for the CDR3 is TGTGCCAGCAGCCAAGATGTCTTGTCGCGGGGCACAGATACGCAGTATTTT. Amino acid sequence: CASSQDVLSRGTDTQYF.

This chain connects TRBV28 to TRBJ2-1; D unresolved. From germline, CDR1 is MDHEN and CDR2 SYDVKM. The CDR3 runs 12 residues. The V end was cut by 3 bases, the J end by 4 bases, with 4 bases between. CDR3 bases: TGTGCCAGCAGTTTCAGGTACAATGAGCAGTTCTTC. Translated, it gives CASSFRYNEQFF.

V gene TRBV14 combines with J gene TRBJ2-7; D is perhaps TRBD2 (6 bases). Trimming shortened V by 4 bases and J by 9 bases, and 19 bases separated the two germline ends. This CDR3 spans 14 amino acids. The V gene's germline CDR1 is SGHDN and CDR2 FVKESK. The CDR3 region has the DNA TGTGCCAGCAGCCGGGGGGATATCTACGAGCGGCAGTACTTC. Protein: CASSRGDIYERQYF.

This chain uses TRBV7-9 with TRBJ2-1; D is possibly TRBD1 (5 bases). The CDR3 totals 15 residues. V was clipped by 5 bases and J by 0 bases, with 11 bases between them. In germline, CDR1 is SEHNR, CDR2 FQNEAQ (reference sequence). In DNA form, the CDR3 reads TGTGCCAGCAGCCGGACACCCAGCTCCTACAATGAGCAGTTCTTC. Its translation: CASSRTPSSYNEQFF. The variable domain in full, with the rest retrieved from reference TRBV7-9 and TRBJ2-1, is DTGVSQNPRHKITKRGQNVTFRCDPISEHNRLYWYRQTLGQGPEFLTYFQNEAQLEKSRLLSDRFSAERPKGSFSTLEIQRTEQGDSAMYLCASSRTPSSYNEQFFGPGTRLTVL.

The chain combines TRBV6-1 with TRBJ1-5; D remains unclear. The CDR3 runs to 16 residues. Germline assignment: CDR1 MNHNS and CDR2 SASEGT. Trimming took off 0 bases at V and 3 bases at J, with 12 bases between the two ends. CDR3 DNA sequence: TGTGCCAGCAGTGAAGCGCGGGGTCTGAACAATCAGCCCCAGCATTTT. Translation: CASSEARGLNNQPQHF.

CDR3 region: CASSSGQAANTQYF. CDR3 DNA: TGCGCCAGCAGCTCAGGACAGGCGGCGAATACGCAGTATTTT. The chain links TRBV5-1 to TRBJ2-3; 7 bases align to TRBD1. Germline V gene sequence: CDR1 SGHRS, CDR2 YFSETQ. The CDR3 contains 14 residues. V shed 3 bases, J shed 7 bases, and the junction held 8 bases outside the gene matches.